The 26 T cell receptor beta chains reported below all come from one sample, sequenced in a study of cytomegalovirus exposure and HLA in healthy donors. PCR employed 60 Vbeta and 13 Jbeta primers. The repertoire was sequenced with immunoSEQ multiplex PCR; TCRdb's copy has only in-frame clones and lacks some. The sample lists some 100,000 clones, roughly 80% occurring once. Sequencing input: PBMCs. The source of these receptors is a woman aged 45-60 years in good health and CMV-seropositive.

The chain combines TRBV2 with TRBJ2-5; maybe TRBD2 (6 bases). Germline lookup yields CDR1 SNHLY and CDR2 FYNNEI. The CDR3 is made up of 13 amino acids. The ends were cut back, 9 bases at V and 5 bases at J, with 16 bases in the middle. CDR3 sequence reads: CARGGPGSETQYF. The CDR3 coding sequence is TGTGCCAGGGGGGGACCGGGATCGGAGACCCAGTACTTC. Full variable domain (missing parts from reference TRBV2 and TRBJ2-5): EPEVTQTPSHQVTQMGQEVILRCVPISNHLYFYWYRQILGQKVEFLVSFYNNEISEKSEIFDDQFSVERPDGSNFTLKIRSTKLEDSAMYFCARGGPGSETQYFGPGTRLLVL.

The V and J genes are TRBV7-2 and TRBJ2-1; 8 bases are shared with TRBD2. V gave up 3 bases and J gave up 2 bases; unmatched junction bases: 9. Germline CDR1 and CDR2: SGHTA and FQGNSA. The CDR3 consists of 17 residues. The CDR3 nucleotides read TGTGCCAGCAGCTTCCACGCGGGGCGGGGGGCCTACAATGAGCAGTTCTTC. This translates into CASSFHAGRGAYNEQFF.

The chain is built from TRBV9 and TRBJ2-7; 9 bases are shared with TRBD1. After removal of 4 bases from V and 4 bases from J, the junction contained 9 bases not matched to a gene. This CDR3 has 15 residues. Germline V lookup: CDR1 SGDLS, CDR2 YYNGEE. CDR3 loop: CASSQGTGPSYEQYF. The DNA for the CDR3 is TGTGCCAGCAGCCAGGGGACAGGGCCTTCGTACGAGCAGTACTTC.

The rearrangement uses TRBV6-5 and TRBJ2-7; 7 bases align to TRBD2. In germline, CDR1 is MNHEY, CDR2 SVGAGI. This CDR3 has 15 amino acids. The ends lost 5 bases at V and 2 bases at J; junction bases unmatched: 9. The CDR3 loop reads CASSKGREDTYEQYF. CDR3 coding DNA: TGTGCCAGCAGTAAGGGACGGGAGGATACCTACGAGCAGTACTTC.

There are a few counts of this clone. The chain has TRBV4-3 and TRBJ1-2; 10 nucleotides align to TRBD1. The length of the CDR3 is 16 residues. The germline gives CDR1 LGHNA, CDR2 YSLEER. V shed 0 bases, J shed 10 bases, and the junction held 11 bases outside the gene matches. Here the CDR3 DNA reads TGCGCCAGCAGCCAAGATGCCTCGGGGACAGGGGTAGCCTACACCTTC. Translating it yields CASSQDASGTGVAYTF.

This clone has just a few counts. The chain couples TRBV9 to TRBJ2-3; TRBD2 matches at 11 bases. CDR3 length equals 16 residues. The germline V gene encodes CDR1 SGDLS and CDR2 YYNGEE. J was trimmed by 4 bases and V by 4 bases; bases with no gene match: 8. CDR3 protein: CASSLHSGGDADTQYF. As DNA, the CDR3 is TGTGCCAGCAGCCTTCATAGCGGGGGGGATGCAGATACGCAGTATTTT.

The rearrangement uses TRBV2 and TRBJ2-5; a weak D match, TRBD2 (5 bases). Germline CDR1 and CDR2: SNHLY and FYNNEI. Deletions cut 9 bases from V and 2 bases from J, with 13 bases between. CDR3 length equals 13 residues. The CDR3 loop reads CASRLYPQETQYF. As DNA, the CDR3 is TGTGCCAGTAGACTATACCCACAAGAGACCCAGTACTTC.

This chain connects TRBV7-3 to TRBJ1-2, with D maybe TRBD1 (5 bases). This CDR3 spans 15 amino acids. V lost 5 bases and J lost 4, with 17 bases in between. Germline values: CDR1 SGHTA, CDR2 FQGTGA. The CDR3, as DNA: TGTGCCAGCAGCCCTCAGAGGGCCGGGGGCTATGGCTACACCTTC. This codes for CASSPQRAGGYGYTF.

V gene TRBV7-8 combines with J gene TRBJ2-7, with 12 bases that match TRBD1. The CDR3 extends over 16 amino acids. Trimming cost V 6 bases and J 6 bases; bases outside gene matches: 12. CDR1 is SGHVS and CDR2 is FQNEAQ in the germline V gene. The CDR3 loop reads CASRPITGTGGVEQYF. CDR3 bases: TGTGCCAGCAGGCCCATTACCGGGACAGGGGGCGTCGAGCAGTACTTC.

V is TRBV18 and J is TRBJ2-5; 8 bases are a match to TRBD2. CDR3 size: 15 residues. The junction had 5 bases not matched to a gene; V was cut back by 0 bases and J by 5 bases. CDR1 and CDR2 (germline): KGHSH, LQKENI. The CDR3 reads CASSPPISGGETQYF. CDR3 DNA sequence: TGTGCCAGCTCACCACCGATTTCGGGAGGGGAGACCCAGTACTTC.

This chain connects TRBV5-1 to TRBJ2-5; 7 positions match TRBD1. Germline trimming cut 0 bases from V and 2 bases from J; bases unmatched to any gene: 7. Per germline, CDR1 SGHRS and CDR2 YFSETQ. The CDR3 is 16 residues long. CDR3 protein: CASSLGPPGQQETQYF. Written as DNA, the CDR3 is TGCGCCAGCAGCTTGGGGCCGCCGGGACAGCAAGAGACCCAGTACTTC.

The V and J genes are TRBV11-2 and TRBJ1-1; 7 bases agree with TRBD1. The CDR3 spans 13 residues. The V gene end was trimmed by 5 bases and the J gene end by 4 bases; junction bases not matched to a gene: 4. The germline V gene has CDR1 SGHAT and CDR2 FQNNGV. The CDR3 is CASSPTGPTEAFF. The CDR3, as DNA: TGTGCCAGCAGCCCGACAGGGCCCACTGAAGCTTTCTTT.

This clone appeared once. V gene TRBV7-3 combines with J gene TRBJ1-1; D ambiguous. Trimming pared 1 base from V and 0 bases from J, leaving 9 bases between. This CDR3 is built from 15 residues. Germline V gene data show CDR1 as SGHTA and CDR2 as FQGTGA. This CDR3 reads CASSLIRNLNTEAFF. The CDR3 region has the DNA TGTGCCAGCAGCTTAATTAGAAATTTGAACACTGAAGCTTTCTTT.

The chain employs TRBV27 and TRBJ2-3; TRBD1 agrees at 7 bases. With V trimmed by 6 bases and J by 3 bases, 21 bases remained unmatched. The CDR3 has 19 amino acids. The germline V gene has CDR1 MNHEY and CDR2 SMNVEV (reference sequence). CDR3 amino acids: CASRKQGPFSSLSTDTQYF. CDR3 nucleotide sequence: TGTGCCAGCAGAAAACAGGGGCCCTTTTCCTCACTATCGACAGATACGCAGTATTTT.

This rearrangement joins TRBV18 to TRBJ2-3; D gene uncertain. This CDR3 contains 14 residues. Deletions cut 5 bases from V and 2 bases from J, with 11 bases between. Germline V gene data show CDR1 as KGHSH and CDR2 as LQKENI. CDR3 in amino acids: CASSKSRYTDTQYF. The CDR3 bases are TGTGCCAGCTCAAAGAGCAGGTACACAGATACGCAGTATTTT. The whole variable domain, filled in from reference TRBV18 and TRBJ2-3, reads NAGVMQNPRHLVRRRGQEARLRCSPMKGHSHVYWYRQLPEEGLKFMVYLQKENIIDESGMPKERFSAEFPKEGPSILRIQQVVRGDSAAYFCASSKSRYTDTQYFGPGTRLTVL.

The J gene is TRBJ1-1, the V gene TRBV18; D not resolved. Germline CDR1 and CDR2: KGHSH and LQKENI. The V gene lost 4 bases and the J gene lost 3 bases, with 9 bases spanning the gap. The CDR3 loop spans 13 amino acids. CDR3 residues: CASSRRLDTEAFF. The CDR3 DNA follows: TGTGCCAGCTCACGCCGGCTAGACACTGAAGCTTTCTTT.

This clone has only a few counts. The rearrangement links TRBV19 to TRBJ2-6, with D possibly TRBD1 on 6 matching bases. The V end lost 4 bases, the J end lost 0 bases, and 13 bases lay between the germline ends. Looked up from germline, CDR1 is LNHDA and CDR2 is SQIVND (reference sequence). This CDR3 comprises 17 residues. CDR3 coding DNA: TGTGCCAGTAGTAGCTCAGGGGTATACTCTGGGGCCAACGTCCTGACTTTC. Encoded protein: CASSSSGVYSGANVLTF. The complete variable domain, with remaining parts taken from reference TRBV19 and TRBJ2-6, reads DGGITQSPKYLFRKEGQNVTLSCEQNLNHDAMYWYRQDPGQGLRLIYYSQIVNDFQKGDIAEGYSVSREKKESFPLTVTSAQKNPTAFYLCASSSSGVYSGANVLTFGAGSRLTVL.

The rearrangement uses TRBV7-8 and TRBJ1-5; D is possibly TRBD1 (6 bases). The germline V gene has CDR1 SGHVS and CDR2 FQNEAQ. This CDR3 spans 13 amino acids. V lost 3 bases and J 5 bases, leaving 8 bases between the germline ends. The chain's CDR3 is CASSFPGDQPQHF. CDR3 DNA sequence: TGTGCCAGCAGCTTTCCAGGGGATCAGCCCCAGCATTTT.

The rearrangement links TRBV2 to TRBJ2-3; D is perhaps TRBD2 (6 bases). The ends were cut back, 8 bases at V and 3 bases at J, with 18 bases in the middle. The CDR3 has 15 amino acids. Germline lookup yields CDR1 SNHLY and CDR2 FYNNEI. The CDR3 protein is CASFSDLGGTDTQYF. DNA of the CDR3: TGTGCCAGCTTTTCCGACCTGGGAGGTACAGATACGCAGTATTTT. Based on the CDR3 plus reference TRBV2 and TRBJ2-3, the full variable domain is EPEVTQTPSHQVTQMGQEVILRCVPISNHLYFYWYRQILGQKVEFLVSFYNNEISEKSEIFDDQFSVERPDGSNFTLKIRSTKLEDSAMYFCASFSDLGGTDTQYFGPGTRLTVL.

In its sample, this clone was seen a few times. The rearrangement joins TRBV5-1 to TRBJ1-1, with TRBD1 matching 7 bases. Germline lookup yields CDR1 SGHRS and CDR2 YFSETQ. The CDR3 totals 13 residues. V lost 0 bases and J lost 6; bases outside the gene matches: 2. CDR3 nucleotides: TGCGCCAGCAGCTTGGGACAGGGCTCTGAAGCTTTCTTT. Translation gives CASSLGQGSEAFF.

The chain couples TRBV7-2 to TRBJ2-7; the match to TRBD2 covers 9 bases. The germline gives CDR1 SGHTA, CDR2 FQGNSA. The length of the CDR3 is 16 residues. V gave up 5 bases and J gave up 2 bases; unmatched junction bases: 10. CDR3 region: CASSPQASGATYEQYF. In DNA, the CDR3 is TGTGCCAGCAGCCCACAGGCTAGCGGGGCTACCTACGAGCAGTACTTC.

This chain joins TRBV6-6 and TRBJ2-3, with D tentatively TRBD2 (5 bases). Germline V lookup: CDR1 MNHNY, CDR2 SVGAGI (reference sequence). CDR3 length: 11 amino acids. V gave up 5 bases and J gave up 6 bases, with 6 bases separating them. CDR3: CASSASDTQYF. The CDR3 DNA is TGTGCCAGCAGTGCTAGCGATACGCAGTATTTT.

The genes are TRBV19 and TRBJ2-5; D not certain. The ends were cut back, 3 bases at V and 4 bases at J, with 12 bases in the middle. Germline V CDR1 and CDR2: LNHDA, SQIVND (reference sequence). The CDR3 has 14 residues. CDR3 loop: CASSMTHSGETQYF. The CDR3 region has the DNA TGTGCCAGTAGTATGACCCACAGTGGAGAGACCCAGTACTTC.

About this clone: It differs at one base from a far larger clone, so likely a read error. Other DNA sequences in the same sample also yield this CDR3. The chain links TRBV5-4 to TRBJ2-7; TRBD2 is a possible D gene (5 bases). The germline V and J ends were trimmed by 5 bases and 2 bases, with 14 bases remaining between them. The CDR3 totals 14 residues. Germline loops: CDR1 SGHNT, CDR2 YYREEE (reference sequence). CDR3 DNA: TGTGCCAGCAGTAACGAGGGCTCCCCCTACGAGCAGTACTTC. Translated, it gives CASSNEGSPYEQYF.

The chain uses TRBV6-6 and TRBJ1-5; the D gene is possibly TRBD1 (5 bases). With 7 bases removed from V and 5 bases from J, the gap between germline ends came to 18 bases. CDR1 MNHNY and CDR2 SVGAGI come from the germline V gene (reference sequence). This CDR3 region has 15 residues. CDR3 region: CASNDLSGVDQPQHF. CDR3 bases: TGTGCCAGCAACGACCTGTCGGGGGTGGATCAGCCCCAGCATTTT.

This clone was seen only once. The chain carries TRBV27 and TRBJ2-1, with D perhaps TRBD2 (5 bases). This CDR3 contains 15 residues. Germline CDR1 reads MNHEY; CDR2 reads SMNVEV (reference sequence). V lost 5 bases and J lost 3, with 14 bases in between. CDR3 sequence: CASSLLSTSYNEQFF. CDR3 nucleotide sequence: TGTGCCAGCAGTCTCCTCTCAACTAGCTACAATGAGCAGTTCTTC.